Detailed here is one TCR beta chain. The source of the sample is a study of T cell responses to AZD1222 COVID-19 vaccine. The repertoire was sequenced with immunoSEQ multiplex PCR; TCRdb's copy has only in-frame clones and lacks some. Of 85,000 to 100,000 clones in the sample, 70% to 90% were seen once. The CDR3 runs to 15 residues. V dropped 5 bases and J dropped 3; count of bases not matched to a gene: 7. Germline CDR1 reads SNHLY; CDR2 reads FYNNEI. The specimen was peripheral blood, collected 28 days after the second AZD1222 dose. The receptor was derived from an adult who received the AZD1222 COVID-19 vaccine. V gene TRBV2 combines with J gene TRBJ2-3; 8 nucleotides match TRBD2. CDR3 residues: CASSPAGGWTDTQYF. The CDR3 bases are TGTGCCAGCAGTCCCGCGGGGGGCTGGACAGATACGCAGTATTTT.